The 31 T cell receptor beta chains given below trace back to one sample, sequenced in a study of blood T cell repertoires in COVID-19. Only in-frame clones appear in the TCRdb table, and some are missing; sequencing was by immunoSEQ multiplex PCR. The table has about 170,000 clones, roughly 89% seen once; the top ten hold approximately 1.4%. The source material was peripheral blood. The receptor set was obtained from a woman aged 50 to 60 with acute or convalescent COVID-19.

CDR3 nucleotides: TGTGCCAGCAGCTTGGTACTAGCGGGGGGAGGCAACACGCACACAGATACGCAGTATTTT. Translated: CASSLVLAGGGNTHTDTQYF. This rearrangement joins TRBV5-4 to TRBJ2-3, with 12 bases fitting TRBD2. The ends lost 0 bases at V and 2 bases at J; junction bases unmatched: 13. This CDR3 has 20 residues. CDR1 and CDR2 (germline): SGHNT, YYREEE (reference sequence).

The V and J genes are TRBV6-5 and TRBJ2-2; 10 nucleotides align to TRBD1. Per the germline V gene, CDR1 is MNHEY and CDR2 is SVGAGI. With V trimmed by 6 bases and J by 5 bases, 6 bases remained unmatched. This CDR3 is built from 15 residues. CDR3 DNA sequence: TGTGCCAGCAGCTGGACAGGGGGAGCTACCGGGGAGCTGTTTTTT. It yields the protein CASSWTGGATGELFF.

The CDR3 protein is CASSVTGGAGNTIYF. The CDR3 bases are TGTGCCAGCAGCGTGACAGGGGGCGCTGGAAACACCATATATTTT. The V and J genes are TRBV7-3 and TRBJ1-3, with TRBD1 identical over 10 bases. V shed 5 bases, J shed 2 bases, and the junction held 3 bases outside the gene matches. The CDR3 contains 15 residues. Germline V gene data show CDR1 as SGHTA and CDR2 as FQGTGA.

The chain couples TRBV5-1 to TRBJ2-2; possibly TRBD1 for D (5 bases). The CDR3 runs 14 residues. V lost 0 bases and J 5 bases, leaving 8 bases between the germline ends. The germline V gene encodes CDR1 SGHRS and CDR2 YFSETQ. The CDR3 spells CASSLGGLTGELFF. The DNA for the CDR3 is TGCGCCAGCAGCTTGGGGGGCCTGACCGGGGAGCTGTTTTTT.

V usage is TRBV18 and J usage is TRBJ2-5; possible D gene TRBD2, 6 bases. The CDR3 loop spans 13 amino acids. The ends were cut back, 7 bases at V and 1 base at J, with 10 bases in the middle. Germline lookup yields CDR1 KGHSH and CDR2 LQKENI. The CDR3 protein is CASFRGFQETQYF. DNA of the CDR3: TGTGCCAGCTTCCGGGGGTTCCAAGAGACCCAGTACTTC.

V and J are TRBV2 and TRBJ1-1; D uncertain. Germline V gives CDR1 SNHLY, CDR2 FYNNEI. The CDR3 is 12 residues long. Trimming cost V 4 bases and J 10 bases, with 13 bases left between them. CDR3 protein: CASSGEEPPAFF. The CDR3 DNA follows: TGTGCCAGCAGTGGGGAGGAGCCCCCAGCTTTCTTT.

The chain uses TRBV7-9 and TRBJ2-3, with 7 bases lining up with TRBD2. This CDR3 is built from 13 residues. Germline CDR1 and CDR2: SEHNR and FQNEAQ (reference sequence). Germline trimming cut 5 bases from V and 4 bases from J; bases unmatched to any gene: 3. The CDR3 is CASSRTSADTQYF. Written as DNA, the CDR3 is TGTGCCAGCAGCCGGACTAGTGCAGATACGCAGTATTTT.

This chain connects TRBV18 to TRBJ1-2, with D maybe TRBD1 (6 bases). The CDR3 is made up of 15 amino acids. CDR1 and CDR2 (germline): KGHSH, LQKENI. The V gene lost 3 bases and the J gene lost 3 bases, with 14 bases spanning the gap. In DNA form, the CDR3 reads TGTGCCAGCTCACCGACACCGGGACAAGACTATGGCTACACCTTC. This translates into CASSPTPGQDYGYTF.

The V call is TRBV19, the J call TRBJ2-5, with 10 bases identical to TRBD2. Trimming at V came to 4 bases and at J to 5 bases, leaving 13 bases not matched to a gene. Germline CDR1 is LNHDA and CDR2 is SQIVND (reference sequence). This CDR3 has 17 residues. The CDR3 nucleotides are TGTGCCAGTAGTAAGGGGGCTAGCGGGAGAATTCAGGAGACCCAGTACTTC. It yields the protein CASSKGASGRIQETQYF.

The chain recombines TRBV11-2 with TRBJ2-7, with TRBD2 matching over 12 bases. This CDR3 is built from 12 residues. Looked up from germline, CDR1 is SGHAT and CDR2 is FQNNGV. V shed 8 bases and J 5 bases; nucleotides not matched to a gene: 1. CDR3: CASGLAGNEQYF. CDR3 DNA sequence: TGTGCCAGCGGACTAGCGGGGAACGAGCAGTACTTC. The variable domain in full, with the rest retrieved from reference TRBV11-2 and TRBJ2-7, is EAGVAQSPRYKIIEKRQSVAFWCNPISGHATLYWYQQILGQGPKLLIQFQNNGVVDDSQLPKDRFSAERLKGVDSTLKIQPAKLEDSAVYLCASGLAGNEQYFGPGTRLTVT.

The rearrangement uses TRBV7-9 and TRBJ1-5, with D tentatively TRBD1 (6 bases). Trimming removed 5 bases from V and 0 bases from J, with 11 bases in between. CDR1 and CDR2 (germline): SEHNR, FQNEAQ (reference sequence). This CDR3 contains 15 residues. DNA of the CDR3: TGTGCCAGCAGCCTAGGGGGACATAGCAATCAGCCCCAGCATTTT. Protein: CASSLGGHSNQPQHF. The full variable domain, rest sourced from reference TRBV7-9 and TRBJ1-5, is DTGVSQNPRHKITKRGQNVTFRCDPISEHNRLYWYRQTLGQGPEFLTYFQNEAQLEKSRLLSDRFSAERPKGSFSTLEIQRTEQGDSAMYLCASSLGGHSNQPQHFGDGTRLSIL.

The chain has TRBV5-6 and TRBJ1-2; no clear D. The CDR3 consists of 11 residues. V was trimmed by 2 bases and J by 7 bases, leaving 6 bases between them. CDR1 is SGHDT, CDR2 YYEEEE, per germline. The chain's CDR3 is CASSLRVGYTF. The CDR3 DNA sequence: TGTGCCAGCAGCTTACGGGTTGGCTACACCTTC.

The chain combines TRBV13 with TRBJ1-2, with D possibly being TRBD1 (5 bases). CDR3 length: 14 amino acids. Germline CDR1 PRHDT, CDR2 FYEKMQ (reference sequence). V was pared by 2 bases and J by 2 bases, with 9 bases between. CDR3 region: CASSLKAGNYGYTF. The CDR3 nucleotides are TGTGCCAGCAGCTTAAAAGCAGGGAACTATGGCTACACCTTC.

The chain carries TRBV7-2 and TRBJ1-5; weak D call: TRBD1 (6 bases). V gave up 4 bases and J gave up 1 base, with 14 bases separating them. CDR1 is SGHTA and CDR2 is FQGNSA in the germline V gene. This CDR3 has 16 residues. CDR3 region: CASSSRGGLSNQPQHF. The CDR3 DNA reads TGTGCCAGCAGCTCTCGAGGGGGTCTGAGCAATCAGCCCCAGCATTTT.

The rearrangement links TRBV18 to TRBJ1-1, with D unclear. V lost 1 base to trimming and J lost 3 bases, with 12 bases between them. The V gene's germline CDR1 is KGHSH and CDR2 LQKENI. The CDR3 sequence is 15 residues long. CDR3 nucleotide sequence: TGTGCCAGCTCACCACGGAGGGCAGTGGACACTGAAGCTTTCTTT. The encoded protein is CASSPRRAVDTEAFF.

The chain has TRBV29-1 and TRBJ1-2; tentative D call: TRBD1 (5 bases). Germline V gives CDR1 SQVTM, CDR2 ANQGSEA. This CDR3 region has 16 residues. V was cut by 6 bases and J by 4 bases, with 24 bases left in between. The CDR3 loop is CSVTDSTSLMGYGYTF. The CDR3, as DNA: TGCAGCGTCACTGACAGTACAAGCTTAATGGGCTATGGCTACACCTTC.

The rearrangement joins TRBV18 to TRBJ2-7, with TRBD2 matching over 9 bases. Trimming cost V 2 bases and J 2 bases; bases outside gene matches: 4. Germline CDR1 and CDR2: KGHSH and LQKENI. The CDR3 sequence is 15 residues long. In nucleotides, the CDR3 is TGTGCCAGCTCACCAACTAGCGGGTCCACCTACGAGCAGTACTTC. Translated, it gives CASSPTSGSTYEQYF. The full variable domain, its missing parts supplied by reference TRBV18 and TRBJ2-7, is NAGVMQNPRHLVRRRGQEARLRCSPMKGHSHVYWYRQLPEEGLKFMVYLQKENIIDESGMPKERFSAEFPKEGPSILRIQQVVRGDSAAYFCASSPTSGSTYEQYFGPGTRLTVT.

This sequence joins TRBV9 and TRBJ1-6; weak D call: TRBD1 (5 bases). Trimming took off 0 bases at V and 7 bases at J, with 8 bases between the two ends. CDR1 is SGDLS and CDR2 is YYNGEE in the germline V gene. This CDR3 is built from 14 residues. The CDR3 DNA is TGTGCCAGCAGCGTAGCCCGGACAAATTCACCCCTCCACTTT. Amino acids: CASSVARTNSPLHF.

The CDR3 loop reads CASSLAGGETQYF. The DNA for the CDR3 is TGTGCCAGCAGCTTAGCAGGGGGAGAGACCCAGTACTTC. The chain employs TRBV7-6 and TRBJ2-5; a weak D match, TRBD1 (6 bases). V lost 0 bases and J 4 bases, leaving 6 bases between the germline ends. The CDR3 sequence is 13 residues long. Germline V CDR1 and CDR2: SGHVS, FNYEAQ.

The chain is built from TRBV3-1 (or the pseudogene TRBV3-2) and TRBJ1-2; 8 positions agree with TRBD1. The germline CDR1 and CDR2 sequences are LGHDT and YNNKEL (reference sequence). The V and J ends lost 5 bases and 0 bases, in that order; junction bases with no gene match: 5. The CDR3 has 15 amino acids. Here the CDR3 reads CASSSGQGTNYGYTF. For the CDR3, the DNA is TGTGCCAGCAGCTCCGGACAGGGCACTAACTATGGCTACACCTTC.

The J gene is TRBJ2-7, the V gene TRBV30; 8 bases agree with TRBD1. CDR1 and CDR2 from the germline V gene are GTSNPN and SVGIG (reference sequence). V lost 3 bases, J lost 3 bases, and 7 bases stayed unmatched. This CDR3 comprises 14 residues. CDR3 coding DNA: TGTGCCTGGAGCCTACCGGGACAGGTCTACGAGCAGTACTTC. Protein sequence: CAWSLPGQVYEQYF.

CDR3 nucleotides: TGTGCCAGCAGTGTAGGTGGGGCCCGCATCGTGGGGTATGGCTACACCTTC. As protein: CASSVGGARIVGYGYTF. The chain joins TRBV2 to TRBJ1-2; a possible D gene is TRBD1 (5 bases). Trimming cost V 4 bases and J 5 bases, with 23 bases left between them. This CDR3 region has 17 residues. Germline CDR1 and CDR2: SNHLY and FYNNEI.

The chain couples TRBV19 to TRBJ1-1, with TRBD1 identical over 9 bases. Unmatched junction bases numbered 4, after V lost 10 bases and J lost 4 bases. The CDR3 spans 12 residues. Germline loops: CDR1 LNHDA, CDR2 SQIVND (reference sequence). The CDR3 sequence: CAIKTGGTEAFF. The CDR3 nucleotides read TGTGCCATAAAGACAGGGGGCACTGAAGCTTTCTTT.

The chain links TRBV28 to TRBJ2-7, with D possibly matching TRBD2 (7 bases). Germline-derived CDR1 and CDR2 are MDHEN and SYDVKM. With 6 bases removed from V and 12 bases from J, the gap between germline ends came to 24 bases. There are 14 residues in the CDR3. In nucleotides, the CDR3 is TGTGCCAGCAGCCCTCCGCCGGGGGGCACCGCGGGGTACTTC. Protein product: CASSPPPGGTAGYF.

The chain uses TRBV6-2 or TRBV6-3 and TRBJ1-5; 9 nucleotides line up with TRBD1. CDR3 length equals 14 residues. Germline assignment: CDR1 MNHEY and CDR2 SVGEGT. The ends lost 4 bases at V and 4 bases at J; junction bases unmatched: 2. For the CDR3, the DNA is TGTGCCAGCAGTTTCGGACAGGGGAATCAGCCCCAGCATTTT. It specifies CASSFGQGNQPQHF.

The chain links TRBV6-1 to TRBJ2-5; D perhaps matches TRBD1 (6 bases). The germline gives CDR1 MNHNS, CDR2 SASEGT. Trimming shortened V by 2 bases and J by 2 bases, and 12 bases separated the two germline ends. This CDR3 is 15 amino acids long. DNA of the CDR3: TGTGCCAGCAGTGAATTTCAGGGGCGGCAAGAGACCCAGTACTTC. This sequence encodes CASSEFQGRQETQYF.

The V call is TRBV5-1, the J call TRBJ1-4, with TRBD1 matching 10 bases. CDR3 length: 15 amino acids. CDR1 and CDR2 (germline): SGHRS, YFSETQ. The trim removed 0 bases at V and 8 bases at J, leaving 4 bases unmatched. For the CDR3, the DNA is TGCGCCAGCAGCTTGGGGGACAGGGGAATCGAAAAACTGTTTTTT. It is translated as CASSLGDRGIEKLFF. The whole variable domain, filled in from reference TRBV5-1 and TRBJ1-4, reads KAGVTQTPRYLIKTRGQQVTLSCSPISGHRSVSWYQQTPGQGLQFLFEYFSETQRNKGNFPGRFSGRQFSNSRSEMNVSTLELGDSALYLCASSLGDRGIEKLFFGSGTQLSVL.

The gene calls are TRBV9 and TRBJ2-5; the match to TRBD2 covers 12 bases. Germline V gives CDR1 SGDLS, CDR2 YYNGEE. The CDR3 spans 17 residues. V lost 0 bases, J lost 5 bases, and 8 bases stayed unmatched. CDR3 nucleotide sequence: TGTGCCAGCAGCGTAGCGGCTAGCGGGAGGGCCGGGGAGACCCAGTACTTC. Its protein is CASSVAASGRAGETQYF.

This clone has a handful of counts. The V gene is TRBV7-3, the J gene TRBJ1-4; 7 nucleotides align to TRBD1. The length of the CDR3 is 18 residues. The V segment lost 3 bases and the J segment 0 bases; nucleotides outside the gene matches: 10. Per the germline V gene, CDR1 is SGHTA and CDR2 is FQGTGA. In DNA form, the CDR3 reads TGTGCCAGCAGCTTTGGAACAGGGGTCCGCACAACTAATGAAAAACTGTTTTTT. As protein: CASSFGTGVRTTNEKLFF.

The chain is built from TRBV10-3 and TRBJ2-2; D possibly corresponds to TRBD1 (5 bases). Per the germline V gene, CDR1 is ENHRY and CDR2 is SYGVKD. The CDR3 runs to 13 residues. V lost 9 bases, J lost 6 bases, and 14 bases lay in between. The DNA for the CDR3 is TGTGCCATGACCCCAGGGATGGCCGGGGAGCTGTTTTTT. This sequence encodes CAMTPGMAGELFF.

The genes are TRBV7-2 and TRBJ2-3; 8 bases are a match to TRBD2. This CDR3 comprises 15 residues. Germline assignment: CDR1 SGHTA and CDR2 FQGNSA. The V gene end was trimmed by 0 bases and the J gene end by 4 bases; junction bases not matched to a gene: 3. The CDR3 nucleotides are TGTGCCAGCAGCTTAGCCGGGACTAGTCCAGATACGCAGTATTTT. Amino acid sequence: CASSLAGTSPDTQYF.